The 27 T cell receptor beta chains given below trace back to one sample, sequenced in a study of cytomegalovirus exposure and HLA in healthy donors. With 60 Vbeta and 13 Jbeta primers, the PCR was carried out. Only in-frame clones appear in the TCRdb table, and some are missing; sequencing was by immunoSEQ multiplex PCR. The sample shows about 160,000 clones, over 65% of them seen only once. Sequencing used PBMCs. All receptors come from a man aged 35 to 55 in good health and CMV-seropositive.

This clone has a single count. This chain joins TRBV18 and TRBJ2-7; D is possibly TRBD1 (6 bases). V lost 3 bases and J 1 base, leaving 10 bases between the germline ends. CDR1 is KGHSH and CDR2 is LQKENI in the germline V gene. This CDR3 is 14 amino acids long. The CDR3 coding sequence is TGTGCCAGCTCACCGACAGGACCTTCCTACGAGCAGTACTTC. Amino acids: CASSPTGPSYEQYF.

The chain recombines TRBV14 with TRBJ2-7; tentative D call: TRBD2 (6 bases). Germline assignment: CDR1 SGHDN and CDR2 FVKESK. The germline V and J ends were trimmed by 2 bases and 6 bases, with 8 bases remaining between them. This CDR3 contains 12 residues. The DNA of the CDR3 is TGTGCCAGCAGCCAATTGGGGGGCGAGCAGTACTTC. Translation gives CASSQLGGEQYF.

The rearrangement uses TRBV21-1 and TRBJ2-7; TRBD1 reflects the table's D call only, with no check against the DNA. TRBV21-1 is an annotated pseudogene. The length of the CDR3 is 15 residues. In nucleotides, the CDR3 is TGTGCCAGCAGCAAAGATGAGACAGGCCCGCACGAGCAGTACTTC. It codes for CASSKDETGPHEQYF.

Note on this clone: An end of the junction does not agree with germline; a read error may underlie this. The chain has TRBV5-1 and TRBJ2-3; 7 bases map to TRBD2. The CDR3 sequence is 15 residues long. Germline loops: CDR1 SGHRS, CDR2 YFSETQ. CDR3 nucleotides: TGCACCAGCAGCTTGGGGGGGGGATGGACAGATACGCAGTATTTT. Translated: CTSSLGGGWTDTQYF.

V and J are TRBV10-3 and TRBJ2-7, with D possibly being TRBD2 (5 bases). The CDR3 length is 10 residues. Germline lookup yields CDR1 ENHRY and CDR2 SYGVKD. Trimming took 10 bases from V and 5 from J, leaving 9 bases between them. The CDR3 DNA reads TGTGCCACGGGGTGGGACGAGCAGTACTTC. It is translated as CATGWDEQYF.

The rearrangement links TRBV9 to TRBJ2-5, with 11 bases lining up with TRBD2. Germline CDR1 and CDR2: SGDLS and YYNGEE. This CDR3 is 14 amino acids long. Unmatched junction bases numbered 0, after V lost 0 bases and J lost 5 bases. This CDR3 is CASSVVAGGETQYF. CDR3 DNA: TGTGCCAGCAGCGTAGTAGCGGGGGGGGAGACCCAGTACTTC.

V gene TRBV12-5 combines with J gene TRBJ2-3, with D tentatively TRBD2 (5 bases). The germline V gene encodes CDR1 LGHNT and CDR2 FRNRAP. Trimming cost V 1 base and J 4 bases, with 12 bases left between them. The CDR3 covers 15 residues. CDR3 amino acids: CASGLGPEVSDTQYF. The CDR3, as DNA: TGTGCTAGTGGTTTGGGCCCGGAGGTATCAGATACGCAGTATTTT.

The chain has TRBV30 and TRBJ2-1; TRBD2 matches 9 bases. There are 17 residues in the CDR3. V trimming: 0 bases; J trimming: 6 bases; junction bases outside the gene matches: 12. The germline V gene has CDR1 GTSNPN and CDR2 SVGIG (reference sequence). The CDR3 DNA is TGTGCCTGGAGTGTACGGGCTAGCGGGAAGGTTGTCAATGAGCAGTTCTTC. Amino acid sequence: CAWSVRASGKVVNEQFF.

The rearrangement joins TRBV19 to TRBJ2-5; the D gene is possibly TRBD1 (5 bases). The germline CDR1 and CDR2 sequences are LNHDA and SQIVND (reference sequence). The CDR3 runs 14 residues. Between the trimmed V and J ends, which lost 6 bases and 0 bases, there was a span of 11 bases. CDR3 protein: CASRVDKYQETQYF. The CDR3 region has the DNA TGTGCCAGTAGAGTGGACAAGTACCAAGAGACCCAGTACTTC.

This clone was detected once. The V gene is TRBV30, the J gene TRBJ1-5, with 10 bases matching TRBD1. Germline V gene lookup returns CDR1 GTSNPN and CDR2 SVGIG (reference sequence). The V and J ends lost 2 bases and 7 bases, in that order; junction bases with no gene match: 20. This CDR3 has 19 amino acids. DNA of the CDR3: TGTGCCTGGAGTATTCCGACAGGGGGCAATTCGATAGAGCGGCAGCCCCAGCATTTT. Protein sequence: CAWSIPTGGNSIERQPQHF.

This chain joins TRBV28 and TRBJ1-4, with D perhaps TRBD1 (6 bases). CDR1 MDHEN and CDR2 SYDVKM come from the germline V gene. CDR3 size: 14 residues. V was shortened by 3 bases and J by 10 bases, with 15 bases between the two germline ends. The CDR3 sequence: CASSLVAQGGKLFF. The CDR3 DNA sequence: TGTGCCAGCAGTTTGGTAGCACAAGGGGGAAAACTGTTTTTT.

The chain joins TRBV2 to TRBJ2-2, with D possibly TRBD2 on 5 matching bases. V lost 4 bases to trimming and J lost 6 bases, with 15 bases between them. The CDR3 spans 15 residues. The germline V gene has CDR1 SNHLY and CDR2 FYNNEI. The chain's CDR3 is CASSVPGIVAGELFF. CDR3 DNA sequence: TGTGCCAGCAGTGTACCGGGGATTGTTGCCGGGGAGCTGTTTTTT.

V and J are TRBV5-1 and TRBJ2-1, with 12 bases identical to TRBD2. This CDR3 has 16 residues. Germline CDR1 reads SGHRS; CDR2 reads YFSETQ. V was pared by 1 base and J by 4 bases, with 3 bases of the junction left unmatched. CDR3 protein: CASSLTLAGGYNEQFF. CDR3 DNA: TGCGCCAGCAGCTTGACCCTAGCGGGAGGGTACAATGAGCAGTTCTTC.

V and J are TRBV25-1 and TRBJ1-4; 7 bases align to TRBD1. The V gene end was trimmed by 1 base and the J gene end by 8 bases; junction bases not matched to a gene: 7. Germline loops: CDR1 MGHDK, CDR2 SYGVNS. The CDR3 is made up of 15 amino acids. CDR3 DNA sequence: TGTGCCAGCAGTGAATCAACAGGGGAAAGGGAAAAACTGTTTTTT. Encoded protein: CASSESTGEREKLFF.

CDR3 DNA sequence: TGTGCCAGCAGTGAATGGGAAGGGGGCGGGAGGGCCGGGAGTGAGCAGTTCTTC. Its translation: CASSEWEGGGRAGSEQFF. This rearrangement joins TRBV25-1 to TRBJ2-1; TRBD2 matches 9 bases. Per germline, CDR1 MGHDK and CDR2 SYGVNS. The V and J ends lost 1 base and 9 bases, in that order; junction bases with no gene match: 16. The CDR3 runs 18 residues. The whole variable domain, remainder taken from reference TRBV25-1 and TRBJ2-1, is EADIYQTPRYLVIGTGKKITLECSQTMGHDKMYWYQQDPGMELHLIHYSYGVNSTEKGDLSSESTVSRIRTEHFPLTLESARPSHTSQYLCASSEWEGGGRAGSEQFFGPGTRLTVL.

The chain has TRBV6-1 and TRBJ2-5; TRBD1 matches 7 bases. The ends lost 4 bases at V and 4 bases at J; junction bases unmatched: 6. Per the germline V gene, CDR1 is MNHNS and CDR2 is SASEGT. The CDR3 has 14 amino acids. This CDR3 reads CASSGVTGPETQYF. In DNA, the CDR3 is TGTGCCAGCAGTGGAGTGACAGGGCCAGAGACCCAGTACTTC.

As to this clone: Compared with germline, one end of the junction differs, possibly owing to a read error. This chain uses TRBV2 with TRBJ1-6, with D perhaps TRBD1 (6 bases). Germline assignment: CDR1 SNHLY and CDR2 FYNNEI. The CDR3 has 11 amino acids. For the CDR3, the DNA is TGTGCCAGCAGTGCTAAGGACAGAGTAGACTTT. Translating it yields CASSAKDRVDF.

This clone was recorded a few times. The V and J genes are TRBV11-2 and TRBJ1-2, with D hard to call. Germline CDR1 is SGHAT and CDR2 is FQNNGV. The CDR3 is 14 amino acids. V gave up 4 bases and J gave up 0 bases, with 9 bases separating them. CDR3 protein: CASSSAGTNYGYTF. The CDR3 DNA reads TGTGCCAGCAGCTCCGCGGGAACTAACTATGGCTACACCTTC. Drawing the rest from reference TRBV11-2 and TRBJ1-2, the complete variable domain is EAGVAQSPRYKIIEKRQSVAFWCNPISGHATLYWYQQILGQGPKLLIQFQNNGVVDDSQLPKDRFSAERLKGVDSTLKIQPAKLEDSAVYLCASSSAGTNYGYTFGSGTRLTVV.

The chain is built from TRBV5-4 and TRBJ2-4, with 7 bases that match TRBD2. The V and J ends lost 4 bases and 3 bases, in that order; junction bases with no gene match: 10. This CDR3 is built from 16 residues. From germline, CDR1 is SGHNT and CDR2 YYREEE (reference sequence). This CDR3 is CASSADGGNGKNIQYF. CDR3 sequence (DNA): TGTGCCAGCAGCGCCGACGGGGGGAATGGCAAAAACATTCAGTACTTC.

The chain's CDR3 is CASAGQGSNQPQHF. Written as DNA, the CDR3 is TGTGCCAGCGCAGGTCAAGGTAGCAATCAGCCCCAGCATTTT. This chain links TRBV28 with TRBJ1-5; no clear D. Germline CDR1 MDHEN, CDR2 SYDVKM. The CDR3 contains 14 residues. Trimming removed 8 bases at V and 0 bases at J, with 11 bases between.

This clone was seen only once. CDR3 DNA sequence: TGTGCCAGCAGTTCCTTGTATTCGGGGTTCTCCAATCAGCCCCAGCATTTT. This gives the protein CASSSLYSGFSNQPQHF. The chain uses TRBV28 and TRBJ1-5; D remains ambiguous. The germline gives CDR1 MDHEN, CDR2 SYDVKM. Trimming cost V 4 bases and J 3 bases, with 19 bases left between them. There are 17 residues in the CDR3.

The genes are TRBV5-1 and TRBJ1-2, with no clear D. Between the trimmed V and J ends, which lost 0 bases and 5 bases, there was a span of 5 bases. The CDR3 has 12 residues. The germline CDR1 and CDR2 sequences are SGHRS and YFSETQ. CDR3 protein: CASSLDRYGYTF. DNA for the CDR3: TGCGCCAGCAGCTTGGACAGATATGGCTACACCTTC.

This chain joins TRBV5-1 and TRBJ2-7; 8 bases fit TRBD2. Germline V CDR1 and CDR2: SGHRS, YFSETQ. Germline trimming cut 0 bases from V and 1 base from J; bases unmatched to any gene: 3. CDR3 length equals 15 residues. The CDR3: CASSLGLAPSYEQYF. The CDR3 region has the DNA TGCGCCAGCAGCTTGGGACTAGCGCCTTCCTACGAGCAGTACTTC.

The chain carries TRBV19 and TRBJ1-4; perhaps TRBD1 as D (5 bases). The V end was cut by 7 bases, the J end by 7 bases, with 10 bases between. In germline, CDR1 is LNHDA, CDR2 SQIVND (reference sequence). This CDR3 has 12 residues. The CDR3 DNA sequence: TGTGCCAGTATGCAGGGCCCTGAAAAACTGTTTTTT. Protein: CASMQGPEKLFF.

The sample holds a few counts of this clone. The gene calls are TRBV9 and TRBJ2-1, with TRBD2 identical over 15 bases. V was clipped by 3 bases and J by 6 bases; unmatched bases: 4. The CDR3 has 16 residues. Germline values: CDR1 SGDLS, CDR2 YYNGEE. The CDR3 loop reads CASSGGLAGGFNEQFF. For the CDR3, the DNA is TGTGCCAGCAGCGGGGGACTAGCGGGAGGATTCAATGAGCAGTTCTTC.

The V and J genes are TRBV2 and TRBJ1-5, with no clear D. This CDR3 contains 15 residues. CDR1 and CDR2 from the germline V gene are SNHLY and FYNNEI. V dropped 4 bases and J dropped 1 base, with 11 bases sitting between them. CDR3 nucleotides: TGTGCCAGCAGTGGGGCAGGCGGGAGCAATCAGCCCCAGCATTTT. Protein: CASSGAGGSNQPQHF.

The chain combines TRBV10-2 with TRBJ2-7, with 10 bases that match TRBD2. The ends lost 4 bases at V and 2 bases at J; junction bases unmatched: 2. Per the germline V gene, CDR1 is WSHSY and CDR2 is SAAADI. This CDR3 is built from 14 residues. CDR3 loop: CASSASGSTYEQYF. Written as DNA, the CDR3 is TGCGCCAGCAGTGCTAGCGGGAGTACCTACGAGCAGTACTTC.